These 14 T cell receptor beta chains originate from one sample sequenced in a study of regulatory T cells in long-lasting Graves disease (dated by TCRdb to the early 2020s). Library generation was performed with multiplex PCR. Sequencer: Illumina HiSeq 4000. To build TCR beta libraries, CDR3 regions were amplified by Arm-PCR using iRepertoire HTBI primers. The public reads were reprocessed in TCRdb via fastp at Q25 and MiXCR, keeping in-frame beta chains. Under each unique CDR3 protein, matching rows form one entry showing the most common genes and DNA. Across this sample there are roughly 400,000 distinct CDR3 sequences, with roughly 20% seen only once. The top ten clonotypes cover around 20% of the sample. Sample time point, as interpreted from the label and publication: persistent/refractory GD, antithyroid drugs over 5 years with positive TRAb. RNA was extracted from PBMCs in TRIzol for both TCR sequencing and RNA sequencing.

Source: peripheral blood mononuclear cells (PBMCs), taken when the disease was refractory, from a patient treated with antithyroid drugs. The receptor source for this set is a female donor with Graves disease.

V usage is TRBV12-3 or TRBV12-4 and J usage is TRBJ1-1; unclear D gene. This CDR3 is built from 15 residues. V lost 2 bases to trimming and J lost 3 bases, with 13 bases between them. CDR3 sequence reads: CASSLKGKRDTEAFF. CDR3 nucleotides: TGTGCCAGCAGTTTAAAAGGGAAAAGGGACACTGAAGCTTTCTTT.

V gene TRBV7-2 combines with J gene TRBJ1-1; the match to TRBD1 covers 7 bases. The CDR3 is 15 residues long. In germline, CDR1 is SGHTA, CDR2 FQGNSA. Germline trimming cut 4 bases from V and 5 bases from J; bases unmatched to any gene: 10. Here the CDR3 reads CASSSGGEAGTEAFF. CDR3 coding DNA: TGTGCCAGCAGCTCAGGGGGGGAAGCGGGTACTGAAGCTTTCTTT.

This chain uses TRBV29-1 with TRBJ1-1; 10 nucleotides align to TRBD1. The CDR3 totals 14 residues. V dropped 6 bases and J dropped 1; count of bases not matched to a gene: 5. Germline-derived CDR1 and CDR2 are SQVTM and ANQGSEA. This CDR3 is CSVTGGEKNTEAFF. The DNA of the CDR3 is TGCAGCGTGACAGGGGGCGAGAAGAACACTGAAGCTTTCTTT.

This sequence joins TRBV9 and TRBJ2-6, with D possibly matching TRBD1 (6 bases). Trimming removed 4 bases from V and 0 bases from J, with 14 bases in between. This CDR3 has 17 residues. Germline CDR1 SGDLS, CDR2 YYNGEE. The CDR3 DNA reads TGTGCCAGCAGCTCCAGACAGGACACCTCTGGGGCCAACGTCCTGACTTTC. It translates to CASSSRQDTSGANVLTF. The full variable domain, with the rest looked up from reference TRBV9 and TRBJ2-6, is DSGVTQTPKHLITATGQRVTLRCSPRSGDLSVYWYQQSLDQGLQFLIQYYNGEERAKGNILERFSAQQFPDLHSELNLSSLELGDSALYFCASSSRQDTSGANVLTFGAGSRLTVL.

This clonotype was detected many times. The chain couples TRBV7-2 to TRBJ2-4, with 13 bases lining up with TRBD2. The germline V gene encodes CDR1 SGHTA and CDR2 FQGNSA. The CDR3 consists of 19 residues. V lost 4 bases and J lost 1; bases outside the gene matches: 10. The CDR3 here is CASSSGTSGNKRAKNIQYF. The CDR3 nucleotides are TGTGCCAGCAGCTCCGGGACTAGCGGGAATAAACGGGCCAAAAACATTCAGTACTTC.

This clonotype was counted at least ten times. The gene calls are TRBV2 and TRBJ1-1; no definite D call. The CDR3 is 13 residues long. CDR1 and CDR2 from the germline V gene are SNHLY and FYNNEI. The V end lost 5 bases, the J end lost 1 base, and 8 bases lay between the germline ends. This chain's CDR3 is CASSIWGNTEAFF. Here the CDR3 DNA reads TGTGCCAGCAGTATCTGGGGGAACACTGAAGCTTTCTTT.

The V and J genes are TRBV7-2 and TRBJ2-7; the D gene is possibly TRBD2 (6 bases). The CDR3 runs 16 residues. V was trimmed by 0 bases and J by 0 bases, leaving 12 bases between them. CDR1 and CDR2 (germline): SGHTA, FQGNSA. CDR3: CASSLARTKSSYEQYF. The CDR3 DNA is TGTGCCAGCAGCTTAGCGAGGACTAAGAGCTCCTACGAGCAGTACTTC.

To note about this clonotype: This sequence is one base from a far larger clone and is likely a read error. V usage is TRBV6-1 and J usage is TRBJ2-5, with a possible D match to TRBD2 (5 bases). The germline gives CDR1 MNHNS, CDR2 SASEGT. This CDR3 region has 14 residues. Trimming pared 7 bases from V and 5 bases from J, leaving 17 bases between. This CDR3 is CASTLERNWETQYF. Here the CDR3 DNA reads TGTGCCAGCACTTTAGAGCGGAATTGGGAGACCCAGTACTTC.

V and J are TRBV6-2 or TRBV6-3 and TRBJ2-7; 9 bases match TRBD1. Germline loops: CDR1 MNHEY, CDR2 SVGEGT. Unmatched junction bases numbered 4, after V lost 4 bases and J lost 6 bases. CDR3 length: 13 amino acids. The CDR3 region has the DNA TGTGCCAGCAGTTCGACAGGGGGTGGCGAGCAGTACTTC. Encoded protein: CASSSTGGGEQYF.

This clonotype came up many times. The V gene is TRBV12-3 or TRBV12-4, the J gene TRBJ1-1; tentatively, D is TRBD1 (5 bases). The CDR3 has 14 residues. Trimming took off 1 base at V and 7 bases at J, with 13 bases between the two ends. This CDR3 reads CASSLVAGTVEAFF. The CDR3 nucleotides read TGTGCCAGCAGTTTAGTTGCCGGGACCGTTGAAGCTTTCTTT.

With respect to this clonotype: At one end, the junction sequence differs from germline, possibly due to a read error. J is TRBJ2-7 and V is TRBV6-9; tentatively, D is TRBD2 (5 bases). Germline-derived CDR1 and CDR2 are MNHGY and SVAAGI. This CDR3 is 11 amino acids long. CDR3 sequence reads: CAGSYGGEQYF. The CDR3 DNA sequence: TGTGCCGGCAGTTACGGCGGGGAGCAGTACTTC.

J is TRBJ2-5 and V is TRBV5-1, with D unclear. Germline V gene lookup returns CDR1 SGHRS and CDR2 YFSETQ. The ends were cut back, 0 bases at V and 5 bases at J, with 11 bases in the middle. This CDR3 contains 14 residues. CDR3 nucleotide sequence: TGCGCCAGCAGCTTGGCCACCGGGCCGGAGACCCAGTACTTC. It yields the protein CASSLATGPETQYF.

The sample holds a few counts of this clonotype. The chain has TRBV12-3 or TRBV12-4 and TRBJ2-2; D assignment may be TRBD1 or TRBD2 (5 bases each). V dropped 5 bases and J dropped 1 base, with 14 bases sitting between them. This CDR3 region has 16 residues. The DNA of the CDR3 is TGTGCCAGCAGTATGAGGGGAAATATGAACACCGGGGAGCTGTTTTTT. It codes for CASSMRGNMNTGELFF.

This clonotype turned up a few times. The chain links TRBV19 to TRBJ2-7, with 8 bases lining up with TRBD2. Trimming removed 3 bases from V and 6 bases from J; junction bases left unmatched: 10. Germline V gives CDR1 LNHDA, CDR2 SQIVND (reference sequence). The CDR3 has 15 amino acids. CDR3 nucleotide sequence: TGTGCCAGTAGTATTGGGGGACTAGTGACATCCGAGCAGTACTTC. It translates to CASSIGGLVTSEQYF.